These T cell receptor beta chains were read from a single sample in a study of yellow fever vaccine responses in identical twins. TCRdb re-derived calls from the RT-PCR reads in MiXCR, one entry per CDR3 protein. Of 20,000 to 25,000 distinct CDR3 sequences listed, under 85% are singletons. The sequencing used T cells from blood (PBMCs), unsorted or a sorted subset (not recorded which), collected before or after yellow fever vaccination (not recorded which). Receptors were obtained from a woman aged 18-29 years who received the yellow fever vaccine. CDR3s include the opening cysteine and the closing phenylalanine or tryptophan. D genes are given only for firm matches. Size is omitted from some rows. Given values are once, few, many or a class for expanded clones.

TRBD2,TRBV7-9,NA,TRBJ2-3,13,CASSSGLAGEQYF,TGTGCCAGCAGCTCGGGACTAGCGGGAGAGCAGTATTTT
TRBD2,TRBV4-1,NA,TRBJ2-5,18,CASSQVRLAGGNQETQYF,TGCGCCAGCAGCCAAGTTCGACTAGCGGGAGGTAATCAAGAGACCCAGTACTTC
TRBD2,TRBV10-3,NA,TRBJ2-1,16,CATRLAGGSSYNEQFF,TGTGCCACCAGACTAGCGGGGGGGTCTTCCTACAATGAGCAGTTCTTC
NA,TRBV11-3,NA,TRBJ2-5,14,CASSLGQGTETQYF,TGTGCCAGCAGCTTAGGCCAGGGGACGGAGACCCAGTACTTC
NA,TRBV6-5,NA,TRBJ2-3,15,CASSYVGGAADTQYF,TGTGCCAGCAGTTACGTGGGGGGAGCGGCAGATACGCAGTATTTT
NA,TRBV13,NA,TRBJ1-5,13,CASSYTSGQPQHF,TGTGCCAGCAGCTACACCTCGGGTCAGCCCCAGCATTTT
TRBD1,TRBV6-1,once,TRBJ1-2,16,CASKIQGFPANYGYTF,TGTGCCAGCAAAATACAGGGGTTCCCCGCTAACTATGGCTACACCTTC
NA,TRBV7-7,NA,TRBJ1-1,13,CASSKGVNTEAFF,TGTGCCAGCAGTAAAGGGGTGAACACTGAAGCTTTCTTT
NA,TRBV2,NA,TRBJ2-5,12,CASRQAGETQYF,TGTGCCAGCAGACAAGCCGGGGAGACCCAGTACTTC
NA,TRBV24-1,NA,TRBJ1-2,14,CATSDQRVTYGYTF,TGTGCCACCAGTGATCAGAGGGTTACCTATGGCTACACCTTC
TRBD2,TRBV29-1,NA,TRBJ2-3,14,CSVVSSGITDTQYF,TGCAGCGTTGTGTCTAGCGGGATCACAGATACGCAGTATTTT
TRBD2,TRBV5-1,NA,TRBJ2-1,15,CASSWTGGSTDEQFF,TGCGCCAGCAGCTGGACGGGGGGGTCTACAGATGAGCAGTTCTTC
NA,TRBV2,NA,TRBJ1-1,11,CASKSGFEAFF,TGTGCCAGCAAGTCAGGCTTCGAAGCTTTCTTT